These 2 T cell receptor beta chains came from one sample sequenced in a study of cytomegalovirus exposure and HLA in healthy donors. The primer mix had 60 Vbeta and 13 Jbeta primers. The method was immunoSEQ multiplex PCR; TCRdb's version includes in-frame clones alone and lacks a portion of them. The data show 200,000 to 250,000 clones, under 80% seen once. Sequenced: PBMCs. The receptors were sampled from a woman in her 30s in good health and CMV-seronegative.

V gene TRBV19 combines with J gene TRBJ2-2; 8 nucleotides agree with TRBD2. The CDR3 has 15 amino acids. Germline V CDR1 and CDR2: LNHDA, SQIVND (reference sequence). V trimming: 5 bases; J trimming: 4 bases; junction bases outside the gene matches: 6. This CDR3 reads CASSPRLAGTGELFF. The CDR3 nucleotides read TGTGCCAGTAGTCCGCGTCTAGCGGGCACCGGGGAGCTGTTTTTT. The entire variable domain, with the rest obtained from reference TRBV19 and TRBJ2-2, is as follows: DGGITQSPKYLFRKEGQNVTLSCEQNLNHDAMYWYRQDPGQGLRLIYYSQIVNDFQKGDIAEGYSVSREKKESFPLTVTSAQKNPTAFYLCASSPRLAGTGELFFGEGSRLTVL.

V and J are TRBV27 and TRBJ2-7; TRBD1 matches 7 bases. Germline V gene sequence: CDR1 MNHEY, CDR2 SMNVEV (reference sequence). This CDR3 has 16 amino acids. V trimming: 6 bases; J trimming: 3 bases; junction bases outside the gene matches: 14. The CDR3 DNA reads TGTGCCAGCAGGTTGGTAGGGGGCGATACTAACTACGAGCAGTACTTC. Translating gives CASRLVGGDTNYEQYF.